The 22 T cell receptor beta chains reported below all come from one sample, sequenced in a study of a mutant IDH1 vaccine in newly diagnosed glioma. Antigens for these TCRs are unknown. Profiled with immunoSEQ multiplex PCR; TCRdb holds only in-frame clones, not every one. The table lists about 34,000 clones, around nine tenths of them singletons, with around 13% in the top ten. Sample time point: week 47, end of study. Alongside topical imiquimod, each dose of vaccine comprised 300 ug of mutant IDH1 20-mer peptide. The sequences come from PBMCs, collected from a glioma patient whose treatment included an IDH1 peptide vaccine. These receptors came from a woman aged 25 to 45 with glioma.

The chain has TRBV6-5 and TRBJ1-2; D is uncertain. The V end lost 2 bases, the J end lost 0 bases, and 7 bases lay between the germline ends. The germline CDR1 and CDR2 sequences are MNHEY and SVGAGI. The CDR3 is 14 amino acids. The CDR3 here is CASSYGNTNYGYTF. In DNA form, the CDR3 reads TGTGCCAGCAGTTACGGCAACACTAACTATGGCTACACCTTC.

The CDR3 DNA is TGTGCCAGCATCGAGCGGGGGCCCCGCTCTGGGGCCAACGTCCTGACTTTC. Protein sequence: CASIERGPRSGANVLTF. V is TRBV7-8 and J is TRBJ2-6; 8 positions agree with TRBD2. The CDR3 sequence is 17 residues long. J lost 0 bases, V lost 7 bases, and 8 bases had no gene match. Germline values: CDR1 SGHVS, CDR2 FQNEAQ.

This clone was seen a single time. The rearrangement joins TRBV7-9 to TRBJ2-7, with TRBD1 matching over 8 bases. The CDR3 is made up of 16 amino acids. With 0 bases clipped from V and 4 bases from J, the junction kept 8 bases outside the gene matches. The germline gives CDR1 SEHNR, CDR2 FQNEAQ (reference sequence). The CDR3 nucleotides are TGTGCCAGCAGCTTAGCGTACCGGGACAGGCCGTACGAGCAGTACTTC. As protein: CASSLAYRDRPYEQYF. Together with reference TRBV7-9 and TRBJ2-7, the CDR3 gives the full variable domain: DTGVSQNPRHKITKRGQNVTFRCDPISEHNRLYWYRQTLGQGPEFLTYFQNEAQLEKSRLLSDRFSAERPKGSFSTLEIQRTEQGDSAMYLCASSLAYRDRPYEQYFGPGTRLTVT.

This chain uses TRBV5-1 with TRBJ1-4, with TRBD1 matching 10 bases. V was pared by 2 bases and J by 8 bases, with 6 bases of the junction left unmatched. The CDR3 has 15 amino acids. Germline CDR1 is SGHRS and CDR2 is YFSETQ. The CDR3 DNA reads TGCGCCAGCAGCTTAACGGGGACAGGGGACGAAAAACTGTTTTTT. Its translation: CASSLTGTGDEKLFF. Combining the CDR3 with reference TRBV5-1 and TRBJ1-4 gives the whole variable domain KAGVTQTPRYLIKTRGQQVTLSCSPISGHRSVSWYQQTPGQGLQFLFEYFSETQRNKGNFPGRFSGRQFSNSRSEMNVSTLELGDSALYLCASSLTGTGDEKLFFGSGTQLSVL.

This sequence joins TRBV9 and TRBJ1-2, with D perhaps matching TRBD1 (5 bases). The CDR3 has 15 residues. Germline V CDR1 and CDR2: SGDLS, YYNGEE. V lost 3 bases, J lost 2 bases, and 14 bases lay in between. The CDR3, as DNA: TGTGCCAGCAGCGCCGGGGCGGGGGTCAACTATGGCTACACCTTC. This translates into CASSAGAGVNYGYTF.

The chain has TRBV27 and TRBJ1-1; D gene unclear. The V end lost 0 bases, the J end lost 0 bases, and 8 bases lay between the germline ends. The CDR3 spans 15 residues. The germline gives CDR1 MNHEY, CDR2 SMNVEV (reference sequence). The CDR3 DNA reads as TGTGCCAGCAGTTTATCAGGTGGGGTGAACACTGAAGCTTTCTTT. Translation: CASSLSGGVNTEAFF.

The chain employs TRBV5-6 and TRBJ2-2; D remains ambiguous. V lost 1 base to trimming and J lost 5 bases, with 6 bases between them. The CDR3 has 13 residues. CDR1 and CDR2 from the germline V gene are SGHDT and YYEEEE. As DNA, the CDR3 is TGTGCCAGCAGCTTGCGGGCTACCGGGGAGCTGTTTTTT. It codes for CASSLRATGELFF.

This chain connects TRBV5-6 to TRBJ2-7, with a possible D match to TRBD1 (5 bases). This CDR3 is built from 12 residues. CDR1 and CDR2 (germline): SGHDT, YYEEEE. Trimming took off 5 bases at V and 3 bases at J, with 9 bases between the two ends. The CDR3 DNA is TGTGCCAGCAGTTCGCAGGGCTACGAGCAGTACTTC. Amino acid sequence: CASSSQGYEQYF. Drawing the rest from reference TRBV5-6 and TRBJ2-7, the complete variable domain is DAGVTQSPTHLIKTRGQQVTLRCSPKSGHDTVSWYQQALGQGPQFIFQYYEEEERQRGNFPDRFSGHQFPNYSSELNVNALLLGDSALYLCASSSQGYEQYFGPGTRLTVT.

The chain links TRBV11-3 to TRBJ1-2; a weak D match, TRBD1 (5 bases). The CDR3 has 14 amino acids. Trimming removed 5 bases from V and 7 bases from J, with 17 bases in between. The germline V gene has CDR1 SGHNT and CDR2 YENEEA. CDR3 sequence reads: CASSQGGLGRGYTF. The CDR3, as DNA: TGTGCCAGCAGCCAGGGTGGTTTGGGGCGTGGCTACACCTTC.

The CDR3 loop reads CASSEGRGQGGETQYF. The CDR3 DNA sequence: TGCGCCAGCAGTGAAGGAAGGGGACAGGGTGGAGAGACCCAGTACTTC. The rearrangement uses TRBV10-1 and TRBJ2-5; TRBD1 aligns across 9 bases. Germline loops: CDR1 WNHNN, CDR2 SYGVQD (reference sequence). The CDR3 sequence is 16 residues long. The J segment lost 4 bases and the V segment lost 3 bases, leaving 9 bases of the junction unmatched.

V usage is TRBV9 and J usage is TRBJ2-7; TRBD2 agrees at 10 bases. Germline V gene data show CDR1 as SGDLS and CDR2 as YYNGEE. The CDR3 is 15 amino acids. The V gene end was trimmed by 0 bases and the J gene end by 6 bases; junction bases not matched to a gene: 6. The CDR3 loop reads CASSVGAGTSVEQYF. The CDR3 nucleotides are TGTGCCAGCAGCGTAGGGGCCGGGACTAGCGTCGAGCAGTACTTC.

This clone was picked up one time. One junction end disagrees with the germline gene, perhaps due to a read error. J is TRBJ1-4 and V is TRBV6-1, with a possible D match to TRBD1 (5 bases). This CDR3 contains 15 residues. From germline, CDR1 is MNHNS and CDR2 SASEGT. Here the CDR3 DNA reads TGTGCCAGCGGTGAATCAGGGACCACTAAGGAAAAACTGTTTTTT. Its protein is CASGESGTTKEKLFF.

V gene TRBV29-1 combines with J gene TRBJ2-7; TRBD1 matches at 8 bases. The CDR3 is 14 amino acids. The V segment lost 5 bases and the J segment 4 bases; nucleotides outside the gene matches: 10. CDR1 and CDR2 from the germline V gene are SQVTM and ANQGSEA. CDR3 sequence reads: CSVRKGQGTYEQYF. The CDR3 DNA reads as TGCAGCGTTAGGAAAGGACAGGGAACTTACGAGCAGTACTTC.

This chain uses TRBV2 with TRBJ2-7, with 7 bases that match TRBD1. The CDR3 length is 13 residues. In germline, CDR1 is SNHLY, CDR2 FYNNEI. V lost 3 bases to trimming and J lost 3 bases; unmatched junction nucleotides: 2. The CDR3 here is CASSETGNYEQYF. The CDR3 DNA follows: TGTGCCAGCAGTGAGACAGGGAACTACGAGCAGTACTTC.

The CDR3 DNA follows: TGTGCCAGCAGCCCGACAGGGTTCGCTGGAAACACCATATATTTT. It specifies CASSPTGFAGNTIYF. The V gene is TRBV7-9, the J gene TRBJ1-3; 7 nucleotides align to TRBD1. The CDR3 is made up of 15 amino acids. Trimming at V came to 5 bases and at J to 2 bases, leaving 6 bases not matched to a gene. Germline values: CDR1 SEHNR, CDR2 FQNEAQ (reference sequence).

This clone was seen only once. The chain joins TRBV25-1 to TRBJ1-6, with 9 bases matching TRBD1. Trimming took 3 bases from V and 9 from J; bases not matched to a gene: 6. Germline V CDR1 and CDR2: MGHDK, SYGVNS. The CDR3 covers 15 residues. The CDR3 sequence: CASSDRTGVVSPLHF. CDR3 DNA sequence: TGTGCCAGCAGTGATCGGACAGGGGTGGTTTCACCCCTCCACTTT.

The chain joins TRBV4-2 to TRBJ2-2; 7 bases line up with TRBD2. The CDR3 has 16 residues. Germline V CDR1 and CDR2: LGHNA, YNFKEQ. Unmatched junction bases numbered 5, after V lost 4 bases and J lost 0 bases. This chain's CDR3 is CASSPWGLTNTGELFF. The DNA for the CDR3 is TGTGCCAGCAGCCCCTGGGGACTAACGAACACCGGGGAGCTGTTTTTT.

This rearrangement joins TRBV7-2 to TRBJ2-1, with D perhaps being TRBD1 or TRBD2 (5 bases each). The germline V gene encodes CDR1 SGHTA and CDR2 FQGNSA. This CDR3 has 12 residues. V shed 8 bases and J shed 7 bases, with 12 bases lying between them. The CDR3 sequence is CASGGPGNEQFF. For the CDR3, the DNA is TGTGCCAGCGGGGGTCCTGGAAATGAGCAGTTCTTC.

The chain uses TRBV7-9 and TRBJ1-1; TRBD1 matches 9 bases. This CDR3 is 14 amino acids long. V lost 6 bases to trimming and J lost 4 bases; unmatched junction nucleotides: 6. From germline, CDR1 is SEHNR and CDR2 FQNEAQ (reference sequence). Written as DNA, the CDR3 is TGTGCCAGCAGTCCGGGACAGGGTATCACTGAAGCTTTCTTT. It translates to CASSPGQGITEAFF.

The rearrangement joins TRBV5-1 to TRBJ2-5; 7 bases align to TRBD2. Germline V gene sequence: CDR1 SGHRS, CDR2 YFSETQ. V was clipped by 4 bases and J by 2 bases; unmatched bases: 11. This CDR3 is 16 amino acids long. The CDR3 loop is CASSPSPRGIQETQYF. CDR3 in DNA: TGCGCCAGCAGCCCCAGCCCGCGGGGGATTCAAGAGACCCAGTACTTC.

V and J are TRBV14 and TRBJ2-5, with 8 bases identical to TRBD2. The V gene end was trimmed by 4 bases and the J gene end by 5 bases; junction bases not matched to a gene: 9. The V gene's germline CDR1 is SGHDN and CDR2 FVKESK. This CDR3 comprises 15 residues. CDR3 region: CASSRTRTSPETQYF. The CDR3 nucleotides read TGTGCCAGCAGCCGAACACGGACTAGCCCCGAGACCCAGTACTTC.

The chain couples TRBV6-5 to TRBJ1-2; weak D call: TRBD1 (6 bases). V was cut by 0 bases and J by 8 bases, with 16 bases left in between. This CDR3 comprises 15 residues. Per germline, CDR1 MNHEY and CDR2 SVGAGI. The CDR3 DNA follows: TGTGCCAGCAGTTACTCGACAGGAAACCCCCAGGGCTACACCTTC. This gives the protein CASSYSTGNPQGYTF.